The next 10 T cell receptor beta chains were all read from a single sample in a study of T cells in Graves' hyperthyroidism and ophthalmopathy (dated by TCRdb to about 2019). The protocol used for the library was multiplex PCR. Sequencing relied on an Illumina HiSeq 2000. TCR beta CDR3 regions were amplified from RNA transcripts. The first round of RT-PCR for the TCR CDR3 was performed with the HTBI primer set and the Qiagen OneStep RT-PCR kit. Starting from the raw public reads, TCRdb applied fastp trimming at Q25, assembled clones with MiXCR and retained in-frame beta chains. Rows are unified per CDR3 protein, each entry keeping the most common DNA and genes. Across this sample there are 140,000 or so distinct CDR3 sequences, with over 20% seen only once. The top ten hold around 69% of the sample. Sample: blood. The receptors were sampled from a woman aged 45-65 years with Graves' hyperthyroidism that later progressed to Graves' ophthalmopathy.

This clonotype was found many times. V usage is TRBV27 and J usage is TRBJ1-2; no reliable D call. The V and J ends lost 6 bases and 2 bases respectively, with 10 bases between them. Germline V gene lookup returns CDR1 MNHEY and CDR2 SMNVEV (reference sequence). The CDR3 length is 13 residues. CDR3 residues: CASRRVGNYGYTF. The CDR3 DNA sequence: TGTGCCAGCAGGCGGGTGGGGAACTATGGCTACACCTTC.

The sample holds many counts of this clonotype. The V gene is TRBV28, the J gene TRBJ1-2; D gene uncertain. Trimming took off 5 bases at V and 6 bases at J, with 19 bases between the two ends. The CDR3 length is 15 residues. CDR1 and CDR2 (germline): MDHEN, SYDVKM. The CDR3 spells CASSVTGRPFDGYTF. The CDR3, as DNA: TGTGCCAGCAGTGTAACCGGGAGGCCCTTCGATGGCTACACCTTC.

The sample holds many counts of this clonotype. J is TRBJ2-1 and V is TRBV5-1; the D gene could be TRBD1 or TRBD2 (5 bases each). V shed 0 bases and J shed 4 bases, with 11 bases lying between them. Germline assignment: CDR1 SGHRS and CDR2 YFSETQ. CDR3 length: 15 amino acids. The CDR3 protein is CASSLERGSYNEQFF. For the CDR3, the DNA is TGCGCCAGCAGCTTGGAACGGGGCTCGTACAATGAGCAGTTCTTC.

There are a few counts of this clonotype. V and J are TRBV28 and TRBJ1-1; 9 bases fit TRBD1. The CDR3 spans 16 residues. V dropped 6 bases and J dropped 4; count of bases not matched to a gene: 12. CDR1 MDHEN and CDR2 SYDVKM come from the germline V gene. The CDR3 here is CASSHLGQGKGTEAFF. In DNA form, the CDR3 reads TGTGCCAGCAGCCACCTCGGACAGGGGAAAGGCACTGAAGCTTTCTTT. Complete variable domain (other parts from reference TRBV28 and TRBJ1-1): DVKVTQSSRYLVKRTGEKVFLECVQDMDHENMFWYRQDPGLGLRLIYFSYDVKMKEKGDIPEGYSVSREKKERFSLILESASTNQTSMYLCASSHLGQGKGTEAFFGQGTRLTVV.

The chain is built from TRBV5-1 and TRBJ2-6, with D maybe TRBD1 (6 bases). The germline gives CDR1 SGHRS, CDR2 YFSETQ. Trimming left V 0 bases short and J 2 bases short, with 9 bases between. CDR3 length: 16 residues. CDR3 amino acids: CASSLDTGTGANVLTF. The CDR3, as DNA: TGCGCCAGCAGCTTGGACACAGGGACTGGGGCCAACGTCCTGACTTTC.

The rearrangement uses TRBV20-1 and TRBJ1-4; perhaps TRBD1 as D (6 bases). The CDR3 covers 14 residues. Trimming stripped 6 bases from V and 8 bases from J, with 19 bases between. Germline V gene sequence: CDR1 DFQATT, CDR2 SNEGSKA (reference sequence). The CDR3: CSASGGPRGEKLFF. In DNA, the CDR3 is TGCAGTGCGAGTGGGGGGCCGCGGGGAGAAAAACTGTTTTTT.

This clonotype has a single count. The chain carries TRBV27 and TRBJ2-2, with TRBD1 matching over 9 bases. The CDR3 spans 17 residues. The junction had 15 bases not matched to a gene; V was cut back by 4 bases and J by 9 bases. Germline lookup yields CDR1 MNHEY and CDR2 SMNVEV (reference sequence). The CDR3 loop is CASSSKPGQGVIRELFF. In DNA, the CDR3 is TGTGCCAGCAGTTCGAAACCGGGACAGGGAGTCATCCGGGAGCTGTTTTTT.

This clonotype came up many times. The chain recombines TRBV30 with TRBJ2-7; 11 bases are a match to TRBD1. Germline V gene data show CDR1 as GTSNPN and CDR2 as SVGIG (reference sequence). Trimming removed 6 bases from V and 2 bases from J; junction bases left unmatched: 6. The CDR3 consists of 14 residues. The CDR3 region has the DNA TGTGCCTGCCACCGGGACAGGGGGGCCTACGAGCAGTACTTC. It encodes CACHRDRGAYEQYF.

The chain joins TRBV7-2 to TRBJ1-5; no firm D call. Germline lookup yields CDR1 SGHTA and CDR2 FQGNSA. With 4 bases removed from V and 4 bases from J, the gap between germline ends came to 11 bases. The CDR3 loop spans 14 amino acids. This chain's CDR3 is CASSYRRGNQPQHF. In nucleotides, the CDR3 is TGTGCCAGCAGCTACCGACGGGGAAATCAGCCCCAGCATTTT.

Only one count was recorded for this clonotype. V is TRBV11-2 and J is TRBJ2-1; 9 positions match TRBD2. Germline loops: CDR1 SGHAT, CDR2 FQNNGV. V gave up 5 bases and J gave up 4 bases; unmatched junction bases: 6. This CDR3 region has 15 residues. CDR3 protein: CASSQSSGGYNEQFF. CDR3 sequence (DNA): TGTGCCAGCAGCCAATCGAGCGGGGGGTACAATGAGCAGTTCTTC. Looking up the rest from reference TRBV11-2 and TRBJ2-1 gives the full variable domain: EAGVAQSPRYKIIEKRQSVAFWCNPISGHATLYWYQQILGQGPKLLIQFQNNGVVDDSQLPKDRFSAERLKGVDSTLKIQPAKLEDSAVYLCASSQSSGGYNEQFFGPGTRLTVL.